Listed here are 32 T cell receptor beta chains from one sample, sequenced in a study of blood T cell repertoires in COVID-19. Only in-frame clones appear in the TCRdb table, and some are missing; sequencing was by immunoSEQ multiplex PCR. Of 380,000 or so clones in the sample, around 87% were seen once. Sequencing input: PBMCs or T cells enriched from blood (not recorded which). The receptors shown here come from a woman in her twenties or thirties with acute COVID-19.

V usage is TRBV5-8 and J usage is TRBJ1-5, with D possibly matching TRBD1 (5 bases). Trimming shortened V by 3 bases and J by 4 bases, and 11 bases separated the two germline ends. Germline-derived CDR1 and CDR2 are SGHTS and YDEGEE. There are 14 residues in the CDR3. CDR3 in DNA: TGTGCCAGCAGCTCAAACAGGAGAAATCAGCCCCAGCATTTT. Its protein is CASSSNRRNQPQHF.

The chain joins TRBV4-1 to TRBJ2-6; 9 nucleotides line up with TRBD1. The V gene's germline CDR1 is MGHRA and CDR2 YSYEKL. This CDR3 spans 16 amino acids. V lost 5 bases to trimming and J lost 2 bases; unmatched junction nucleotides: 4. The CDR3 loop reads CASSWDRETGANVLTF. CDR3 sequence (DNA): TGCGCCAGCAGCTGGGACAGGGAAACTGGGGCCAACGTCCTGACTTTC.

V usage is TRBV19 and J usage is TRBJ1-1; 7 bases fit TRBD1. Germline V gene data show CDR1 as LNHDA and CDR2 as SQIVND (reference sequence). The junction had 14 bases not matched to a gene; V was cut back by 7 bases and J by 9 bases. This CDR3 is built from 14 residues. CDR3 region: CASINSGQVPQAFF. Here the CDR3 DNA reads TGTGCCAGTATAAACTCCGGACAGGTCCCTCAAGCTTTCTTT.

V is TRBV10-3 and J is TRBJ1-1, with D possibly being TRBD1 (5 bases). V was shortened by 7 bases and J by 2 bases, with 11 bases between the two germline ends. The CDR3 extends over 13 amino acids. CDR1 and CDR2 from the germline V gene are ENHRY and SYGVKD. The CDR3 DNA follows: TGTGCCATCAAACAGACAGACAACACTGAAGCTTTCTTT. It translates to CAIKQTDNTEAFF.

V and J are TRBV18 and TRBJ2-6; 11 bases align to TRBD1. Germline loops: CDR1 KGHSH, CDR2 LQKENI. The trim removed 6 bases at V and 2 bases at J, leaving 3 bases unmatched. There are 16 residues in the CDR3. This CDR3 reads CASSGQGATGANVLTF. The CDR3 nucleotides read TGTGCCAGCTCCGGACAGGGGGCTACTGGGGCCAACGTCCTGACTTTC.

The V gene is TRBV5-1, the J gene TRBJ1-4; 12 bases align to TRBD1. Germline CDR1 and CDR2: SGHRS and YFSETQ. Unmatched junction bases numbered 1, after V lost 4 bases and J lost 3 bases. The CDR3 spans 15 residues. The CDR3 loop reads CASSRDRGPNEKLFF. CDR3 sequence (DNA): TGCGCCAGCAGCCGGGACAGGGGGCCTAATGAAAAACTGTTTTTT.

The CDR3 reads CSGSYLGGGRTEAFF. The CDR3 DNA reads as TGCAGCGGGTCATACCTTGGGGGGGGACGCACTGAAGCTTTCTTT. This rearrangement joins TRBV29-1 to TRBJ1-1; weak D call: TRBD1 (5 bases). The CDR3 extends over 15 amino acids. The ends were cut back, 7 bases at V and 4 bases at J, with 22 bases in the middle. CDR1 SQVTM and CDR2 ANQGSEA come from the germline V gene.

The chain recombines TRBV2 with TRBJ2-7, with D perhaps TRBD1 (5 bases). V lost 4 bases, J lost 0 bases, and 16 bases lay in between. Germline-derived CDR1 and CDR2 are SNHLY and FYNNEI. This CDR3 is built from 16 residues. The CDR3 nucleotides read TGTGCCAGCAGTGCAGGACATACCCTAAGCTCCTACGAGCAGTACTTC. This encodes CASSAGHTLSSYEQYF.

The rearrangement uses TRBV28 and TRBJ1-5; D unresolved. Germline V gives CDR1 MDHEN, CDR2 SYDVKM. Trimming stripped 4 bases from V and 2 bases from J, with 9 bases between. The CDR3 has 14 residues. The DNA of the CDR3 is TGTGCCAGCAGTTCTGCTCAGGGCAATCAGCCCCAGCATTTT. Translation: CASSSAQGNQPQHF.

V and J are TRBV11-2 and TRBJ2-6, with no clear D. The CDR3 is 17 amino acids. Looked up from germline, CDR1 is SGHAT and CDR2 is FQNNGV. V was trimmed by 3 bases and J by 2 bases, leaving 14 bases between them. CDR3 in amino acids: CASSLGQKMTGANVLTF. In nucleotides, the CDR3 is TGTGCCAGCAGCTTGGGCCAGAAGATGACTGGGGCCAACGTCCTGACTTTC.

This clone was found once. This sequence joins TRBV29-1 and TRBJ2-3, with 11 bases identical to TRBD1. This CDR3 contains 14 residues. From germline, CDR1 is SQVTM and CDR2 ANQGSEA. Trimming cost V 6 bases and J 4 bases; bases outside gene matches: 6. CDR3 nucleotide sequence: TGCAGCGTGTCCGGGACAGGGGGTCCAGATACGCAGTATTTT. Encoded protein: CSVSGTGGPDTQYF.

This CDR3 reads CAWSTGQGFHEQYF. Here the CDR3 DNA reads TGTGCCTGGAGTACGGGACAGGGGTTTCACGAGCAGTACTTC. The rearrangement uses TRBV30 and TRBJ2-7; 10 bases agree with TRBD1. Germline lookup yields CDR1 GTSNPN and CDR2 SVGIG (reference sequence). The CDR3 loop spans 14 amino acids. Trimming at V came to 2 bases and at J to 5 bases, leaving 6 bases not matched to a gene.

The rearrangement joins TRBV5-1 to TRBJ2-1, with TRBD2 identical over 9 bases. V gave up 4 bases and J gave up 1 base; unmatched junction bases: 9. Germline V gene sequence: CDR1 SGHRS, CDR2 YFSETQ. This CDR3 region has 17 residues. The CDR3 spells CASSPFPGLASYNEQFF. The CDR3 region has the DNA TGCGCCAGCAGCCCCTTCCCCGGACTAGCGTCCTACAATGAGCAGTTCTTC.

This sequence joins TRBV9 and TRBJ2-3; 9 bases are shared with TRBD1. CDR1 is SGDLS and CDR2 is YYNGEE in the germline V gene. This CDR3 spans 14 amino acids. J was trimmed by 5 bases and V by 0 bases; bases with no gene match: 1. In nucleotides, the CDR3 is TGTGCCAGCAGCGTAGGACAGGGGGGAGATACGCAGTATTTT. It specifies CASSVGQGGDTQYF. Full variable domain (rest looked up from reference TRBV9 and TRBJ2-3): DSGVTQTPKHLITATGQRVTLRCSPRSGDLSVYWYQQSLDQGLQFLIQYYNGEERAKGNILERFSAQQFPDLHSELNLSSLELGDSALYFCASSVGQGGDTQYFGPGTRLTVL.

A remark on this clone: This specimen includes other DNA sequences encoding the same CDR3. Here the CDR3 reads CASSVDTGSSYNEQFF. CDR3 nucleotide sequence: TGTGCCAGCAGCGTAGACACGGGGAGCTCCTACAATGAGCAGTTCTTC. This rearrangement joins TRBV9 to TRBJ2-1; D is perhaps TRBD2 (5 bases). The germline CDR1 and CDR2 sequences are SGDLS and YYNGEE. Trimming pared 0 bases from V and 0 bases from J, leaving 10 bases between. This CDR3 has 16 residues.

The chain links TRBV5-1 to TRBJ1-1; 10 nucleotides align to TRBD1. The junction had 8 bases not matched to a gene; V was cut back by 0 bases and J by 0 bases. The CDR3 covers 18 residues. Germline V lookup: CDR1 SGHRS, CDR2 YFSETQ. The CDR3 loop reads CASSLGGTGVYLNTEAFF. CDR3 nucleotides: TGCGCCAGCAGCTTGGGAGGGACAGGGGTTTACCTGAACACTGAAGCTTTCTTT.

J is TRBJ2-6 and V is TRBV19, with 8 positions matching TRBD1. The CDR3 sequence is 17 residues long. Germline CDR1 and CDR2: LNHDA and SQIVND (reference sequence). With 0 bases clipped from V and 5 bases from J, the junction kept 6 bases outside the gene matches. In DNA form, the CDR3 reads TGTGCCAGTAGTATAGAACAGGGGGATTTTAGGGCCAACGTCCTGACTTTC. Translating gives CASSIEQGDFRANVLTF.

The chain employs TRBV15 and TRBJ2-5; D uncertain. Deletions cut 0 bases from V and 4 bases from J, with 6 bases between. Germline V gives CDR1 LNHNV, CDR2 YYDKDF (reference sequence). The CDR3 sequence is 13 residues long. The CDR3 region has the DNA TGTGCCACCAGCAGAGATTCGCGAGAGACCCAGTACTTC. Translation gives CATSRDSRETQYF.

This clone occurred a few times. The DNA for the CDR3 is TGTGCCAGCAGCTTCCCCCGGGCAGGGCATGAAAACACCATATATTTT. Its translation is CASSFPRAGHENTIYF. The V gene is TRBV11-2, the J gene TRBJ1-3; D might be TRBD1 (5 bases). The germline gives CDR1 SGHAT, CDR2 FQNNGV. Between the trimmed V and J ends, which lost 3 bases and 6 bases, there was a span of 18 bases. This CDR3 contains 16 residues.

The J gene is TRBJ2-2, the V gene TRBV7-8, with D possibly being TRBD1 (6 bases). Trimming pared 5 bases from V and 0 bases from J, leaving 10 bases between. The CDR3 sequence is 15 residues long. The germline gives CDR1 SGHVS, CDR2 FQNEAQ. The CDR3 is CASSPRGTNTGELFF. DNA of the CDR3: TGTGCCAGCAGCCCGAGGGGGACGAACACCGGGGAGCTGTTTTTT.

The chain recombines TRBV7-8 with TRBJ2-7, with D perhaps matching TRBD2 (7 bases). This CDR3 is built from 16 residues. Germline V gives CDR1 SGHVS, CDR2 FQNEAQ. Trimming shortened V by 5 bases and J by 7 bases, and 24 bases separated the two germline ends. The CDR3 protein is CASSPLGGGQLIEQYF. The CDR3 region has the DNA TGTGCCAGCAGCCCACTGGGCGGGGGACAACTTATAGAGCAGTACTTC.

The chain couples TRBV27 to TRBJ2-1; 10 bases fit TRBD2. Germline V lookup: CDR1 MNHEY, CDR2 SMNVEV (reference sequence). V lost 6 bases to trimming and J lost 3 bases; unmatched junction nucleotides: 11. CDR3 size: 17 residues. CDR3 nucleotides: TGTGCCAGCAGACCCCATCCAGCGGGGGGGCTCTACAATGAGCAGTTCTTC. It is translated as CASRPHPAGGLYNEQFF.

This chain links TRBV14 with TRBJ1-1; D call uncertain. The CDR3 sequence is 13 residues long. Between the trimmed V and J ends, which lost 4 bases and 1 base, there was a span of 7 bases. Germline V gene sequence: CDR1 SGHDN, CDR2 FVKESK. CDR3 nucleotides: TGTGCCAGCAGCCGCGGGCGGAACACTGAAGCTTTCTTT. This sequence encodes CASSRGRNTEAFF.

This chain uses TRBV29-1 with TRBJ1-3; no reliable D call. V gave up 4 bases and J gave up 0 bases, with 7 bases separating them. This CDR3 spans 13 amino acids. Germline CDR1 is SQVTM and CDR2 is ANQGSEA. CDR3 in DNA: TGCAGCGTTGGAGCGAGCTCTGGAAACACCATATATTTT. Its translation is CSVGASSGNTIYF.

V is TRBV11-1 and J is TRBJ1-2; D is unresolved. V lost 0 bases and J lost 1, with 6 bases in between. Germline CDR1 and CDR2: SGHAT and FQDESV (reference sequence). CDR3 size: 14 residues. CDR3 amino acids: CASSLAADNYGYTF. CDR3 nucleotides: TGTGCCAGCAGCTTAGCGGCAGATAACTATGGCTACACCTTC. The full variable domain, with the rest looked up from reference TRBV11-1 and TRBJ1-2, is EAEVAQSPRYKITEKSQAVAFWCDPISGHATLYWYRQILGQGPELLVQFQDESVVDDSQLPKDRFSAERLKGVDSTLKIQPAELGDSAMYLCASSLAADNYGYTFGSGTRLTVV.

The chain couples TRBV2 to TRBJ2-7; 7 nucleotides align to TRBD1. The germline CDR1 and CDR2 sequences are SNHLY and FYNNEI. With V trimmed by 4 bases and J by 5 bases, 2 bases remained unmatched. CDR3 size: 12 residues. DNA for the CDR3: TGTGCCAGCAGTGTCGGACAGGACGAGCAGTACTTC. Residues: CASSVGQDEQYF.

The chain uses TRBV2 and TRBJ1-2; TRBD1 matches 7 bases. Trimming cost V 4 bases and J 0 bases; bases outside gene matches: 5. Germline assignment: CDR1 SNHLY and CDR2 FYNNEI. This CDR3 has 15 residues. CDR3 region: CASSGDGTANYGYTF. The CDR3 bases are TGTGCCAGCAGTGGGGATGGGACAGCTAACTATGGCTACACCTTC.

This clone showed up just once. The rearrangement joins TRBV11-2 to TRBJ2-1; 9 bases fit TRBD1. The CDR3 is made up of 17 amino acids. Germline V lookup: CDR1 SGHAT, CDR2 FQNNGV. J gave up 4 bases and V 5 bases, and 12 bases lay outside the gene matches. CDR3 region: CASSTIGAGQGYNEQFF. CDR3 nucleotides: TGTGCCAGCAGCACTATCGGGGCGGGACAGGGTTACAATGAGCAGTTCTTC.

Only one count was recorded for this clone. Here the CDR3 reads CASSVGQGVGANVLTF. The CDR3 coding sequence is TGTGCCAGCAGCGTGGGACAGGGGGTAGGGGCCAACGTCCTGACTTTC. The chain joins TRBV9 to TRBJ2-6, with 11 bases aligning to TRBD1. Germline values: CDR1 SGDLS, CDR2 YYNGEE. The V and J ends lost 2 bases and 4 bases, in that order; junction bases with no gene match: 2. The CDR3 spans 16 residues.

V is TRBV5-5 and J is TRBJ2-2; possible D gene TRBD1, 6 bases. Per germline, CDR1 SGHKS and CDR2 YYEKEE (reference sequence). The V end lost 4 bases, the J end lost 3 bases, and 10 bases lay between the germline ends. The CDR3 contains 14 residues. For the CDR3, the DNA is TGTGCCAGCAGCCGGGGACATGACACCGGGGAGCTGTTTTTT. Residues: CASSRGHDTGELFF. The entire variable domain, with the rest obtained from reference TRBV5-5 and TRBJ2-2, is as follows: DAGVTQSPTHLIKTRGQQVTLRCSPISGHKSVSWYQQVLGQGPQFIFQYYEKEERGRGNFPDRFSARQFPNYSSELNVNALLLGDSALYLCASSRGHDTGELFFGEGSRLTVL.

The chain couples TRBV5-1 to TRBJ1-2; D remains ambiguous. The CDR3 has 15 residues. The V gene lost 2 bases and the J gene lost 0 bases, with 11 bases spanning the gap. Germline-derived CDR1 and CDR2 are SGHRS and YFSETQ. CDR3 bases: TGCGCCAGCAGCTTCGTTGCCACTACTAACTATGGCTACACCTTC. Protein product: CASSFVATTNYGYTF.

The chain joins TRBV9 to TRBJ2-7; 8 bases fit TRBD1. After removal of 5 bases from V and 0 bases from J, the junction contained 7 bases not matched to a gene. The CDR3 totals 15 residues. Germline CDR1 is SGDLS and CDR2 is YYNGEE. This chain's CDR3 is CASSLGQGVSYEQYF. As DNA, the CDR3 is TGTGCCAGCAGTTTAGGACAGGGTGTCTCCTACGAGCAGTACTTC.